This TCR beta chain was identified in a study of blood T cell repertoires in COVID-19. Study at large: The study drew acute and convalescent COVID-19 samples from the United States, Italy and Spain. The cDNA or gDNA used as material had been derived from T cells, B-cell-depleted T cells, or PBMCs.

Enrollment of patients from Seattle took place during active infection, with longitudinal follow-up. Profiling relied on immunoSEQ multiplex PCR, and the TCRdb table lists in-frame clones only, not all of them. The sample consists of about 89,000 clones, 65% to 85% of them appearing once. Trimming left V 5 bases short and J 0 bases short, with 10 bases between. This CDR3 region has 15 residues. Germline V CDR1 and CDR2: SGHVS, FQNEAQ. V and J are TRBV7-8 and TRBJ2-2; TRBD1 is a possible D gene (6 bases). The clonotype comes from a man in his 70s with COVID-19, enrolled during active disease. The source material was peripheral blood. CDR3 in amino acids: CASSPRTANTGELFF. CDR3 DNA sequence: TGTGCCAGCAGCCCCCGGACAGCGAACACCGGGGAGCTGTTTTTT.